This TCR beta chain came from a study of T-cell reconstitution after alpha-beta-depleted transplantation in children. Study-wide points: Where some patients showed high TCRbeta diversity at day 60, it came from recipient T cells and thymic progenitors that had survived. The main origin of T-cell counts and diversity one year after transplant was newly produced T cells. At around two months after transplant, the alpha-beta T cells were reportedly derived from several hundred expanded clones that came from non-depleted graft cells.

This clonotype was seen at least ten times. Its antigen remains unidentified. The germline gives CDR1 SGHAT, CDR2 FQNNGV. V shed 5 bases and J shed 1 base, with 11 bases lying between them. The CDR3 runs to 14 residues. TCRbeta library construction was performed incorporating unique molecular identifiers. MiXCR, applied by TCRdb to the PCR reads, yields one record per CDR3 protein. This sample has approximately 650,000 distinct CDR3 sequences, with roughly 14% found just once. The chain has TRBV11-2 and TRBJ2-5, with D unclear. The sample in question was PBMCs, obtained before TCRalphabeta/CD19-depleted stem cell transplant. The receptor was isolated from a girl aged 2 to 9 with congenital amegakaryocytic thrombocytopenia, due to receive a stem cell transplant. CDR3 nucleotides: TGTGCCAGCAGCAGAGACCTGACCCAAGAGACCCAGTACTTC. This gives the protein CASSRDLTQETQYF.